These T cell receptor beta chains were read from a single sample in a study of blood T cell repertoires in COVID-19. This table comes from immunoSEQ multiplex PCR, and its TCRdb copy is limited to in-frame clones, with some not included. The sample records over 10,000 clones, about 86% being singletons. The sequenced material came from peripheral blood. The receptor source for this set is a man aged 80 or over with acute or convalescent COVID-19. Each CDR3 is given with its conserved first and last residue. The D gene is left open where the match is weak. A row's size may be missing; if present it is once, few, many or a size class.

DNA	CDR3	D	V	J	length	size
TGTGCCAGCAGCTCTACAGGGGGTAATCAGCCCCAGCATTTT	CASSSTGGNQPQHF	TRBD1	TRBV7-8	TRBJ1-5	14	.
TGTGCCTGGAGTGAACAGGGGAACTCACCCCTCCACTTT	CAWSEQGNSPLHF	TRBD1	TRBV30	TRBJ1-6	13	.
TGTGCCAGCAGCTACAGTAGAGGCGTGGCTGAAGCTTTCTTT	CASSYSRGVAEAFF	.	TRBV6-5	TRBJ1-1	14	.
TGTGCCAGCAGTGAAGCGTCGCTAGCGGGGGGGCGGAATACGCAGTATTTT	CASSEASLAGGRNTQYF	TRBD2	TRBV6-1	TRBJ2-3	17	.
TGTGCCAGCAGTAGGGGACAGGGGGCTGGTGGCTACACCTTC	CASSRGQGAGGYTF	TRBD1	TRBV6-5	TRBJ1-2	14	few
TGTGCCAGCAGTAACCGGGACAGTCCTCATGGCTACACCTTC	CASSNRDSPHGYTF	TRBD1	TRBV6-5	TRBJ1-2	14	.
TGTGCCAGCAGTTGGGCCTTTTACAATCAGCCCCAGCATTTT	CASSWAFYNQPQHF	.	TRBV6-5	TRBJ1-5	14	.
TGTGCCATCACAATGACAGGGAATGGCTACACCTTC	CAITMTGNGYTF	TRBD1	TRBV10-3	TRBJ1-2	12	.
TGCAGCGTTGAAGGCAGTTTATACCAGTACTTC	CSVEGSLYQYF	.	TRBV29-1	TRBJ2-5	11	.
TGTGCCAGCAGTTACACCGGCCCAGGGAGGGACTATGGCTACACCTTC	CASSYTGPGRDYGYTF	.	TRBV6-5	TRBJ1-2	16	once
TGTGCCAGCAGTTCTACAGGGGTTCGGGAGACCCAGTACTTC	CASSSTGVRETQYF	TRBD1	TRBV7-3	TRBJ2-5	14	.
TGCGCCAGCAGCTCTTGGGACAGGGGGCGAGGCATTCAGTACTTC	CASSSWDRGRGIQYF	TRBD1	TRBV5-1	TRBJ2-4	15	.
TGTGCCAGCCGCCGGACAGAAAGTACTAATGAAGCTTTCTTT	CASRRTESTNEAFF	.	TRBV2	TRBJ1-1	14	.
TGTGCCATCAGTGGGCCGGACAGGGGGATCTCGAATACGCAGTATTTT	CAISGPDRGISNTQYF	TRBD1	TRBV10-3	TRBJ2-3	16	.
TGTGCCAGCAGCCCGGGACTCAGCACAGATACGCAGTATTTT	CASSPGLSTDTQYF	.	TRBV5-8	TRBJ2-3	14	.
TGTGCCAGCAGCTGGGAGGCCCCCGGGGAGCTGTTTTTT	CASSWEAPGELFF	.	TRBV6-5	TRBJ2-2	13	.
TGTGCCAGCAGCTTTGGGGGGAGGTACGCTGAAGCTTTCTTT	CASSFGGRYAEAFF	.	TRBV11-1	TRBJ1-1	14	.
TGCAGCGTTGAAGCGGGGGGAGGGTCAGATACGCAGTATTTT	CSVEAGGGSDTQYF	TRBD2	TRBV29-1	TRBJ2-3	14	.
TGTGCCAGCTCACCACCGAACGGGGGGACCACAGATACGCAGTATTTT	CASSPPNGGTTDTQYF	TRBD2	TRBV18	TRBJ2-3	16	.
TGTGCCAGCACCCCAGCGGGAAGGGGAAACATTCAGTACTTC	CASTPAGRGNIQYF	TRBD2	TRBV6-5	TRBJ2-4	14	few
TGCAGTGCTAGTAGGACTAGCACAGATACGCAGTATTTT	CSASRTSTDTQYF	.	TRBV20-1	TRBJ2-3	13	.
TGTGCCTTGGAGGGGCGCGGGTCACCCCTCCACTTT	CALEGRGSPLHF	.	TRBV30	TRBJ1-6	12	.
TGTGCCAGCAGGTCGGGGGGGCACACCTACGAGCAGTACTTC	CASRSGGHTYEQYF	TRBD2	TRBV28	TRBJ2-7	14	.
TGTGCCAGTAGTGCACTTAAGGCTGGACAACTCTATGGCTACACCTTC	CASSALKAGQLYGYTF	.	TRBV19	TRBJ1-2	16	.
TGTGCCAGCAGCGGACTAGCGGGCCTTGGCGAGACCCAGTACTTC	CASSGLAGLGETQYF	TRBD2	TRBV5-5	TRBJ2-5	15	.
TGTGCCAGCTACGCCTGGACTAGCGGGAGAGGGTGGCAAGAGACCCAGTACTTC	CASYAWTSGRGWQETQYF	TRBD2	TRBV2	TRBJ2-5	18	.
TGTGCCAGCAGTGAACTGGGCGGGAGTACGCGGGAGACCCAGTACTTC	CASSELGGSTRETQYF	TRBD2	TRBV6-1	TRBJ2-5	16	once
TGTGCCAGCAGTGAAAGAGTTACTCCGAGCTCTGGAAACACCATATATTTT	CASSERVTPSSGNTIYF	.	TRBV6-1	TRBJ1-3	17	.
TGTGCCAGCAGCCAAACCGCGGCAGATACGCAGTATTTT	CASSQTAADTQYF	.	TRBV3-1/TRBV3-2	TRBJ2-3	13	.
TGTGCCAGCAGCCAAATGTCTACCCCCTACAATGAGCAGTTCTTC	CASSQMSTPYNEQFF	.	TRBV3-1/TRBV3-2	TRBJ2-1	15	.
TGTGCCTGGAGTGTACCGCACTCGCGGGGGGGTAACGAGCAGTACTTC	CAWSVPHSRGGNEQYF	TRBD2	TRBV30	TRBJ2-7	16	.
TGCAGTGCTAGTTTACAGGGGGCGCGAGGCAATCAGCCCCAGCATTTT	CSASLQGARGNQPQHF	TRBD1	TRBV20-1	TRBJ1-5	16	.
TGCGCCAGCAGCTTGGCGACAGGGTCTGGGGCCAACGTCCTGACTTTC	CASSLATGSGANVLTF	TRBD1	TRBV5-1	TRBJ2-6	16	.
TGTGCCAGCAGTTTGGGAGGGACAGATACGCAGTATTTT	CASSLGGTDTQYF	TRBD2	TRBV6-6	TRBJ2-3	13	.
TGTGCCACCAGCAGAGATATCAGGGCTCCCTTGAATGGCTACACCTTC	CATSRDIRAPLNGYTF	.	TRBV15	TRBJ1-2	16	.